This is a list of T cell receptor beta chains from one sample in a study of long-term antiretroviral therapy in people with HIV. Clones were read by immunoSEQ multiplex PCR, and TCRdb kept only the in-frame ones, dropping some. Of about 40,000 clones listed, less than 90% are singletons. The specimen was unsorted PBMCs, collected 1.2 years after starting antiretroviral therapy. The receptors shown here come from a woman aged 45-65 years with HIV. Each CDR3 is given without its conserved first and last residue. Size is stated for part of the rows, as once, few or many counts, or as a class when the clone is expanded.

J	size	V	CDR3
TRBJ2-5	-	TRBV5-6	ASSLSIGTTETQY
TRBJ1-4	once	TRBV6-6	ASSPLTGVYEKLF
TRBJ2-5	once	TRBV7-9	ASSLGGREAETQY
TRBJ1-1	-	TRBV2	ASRLTGGTEAF
TRBJ1-3	-	TRBV9	ASSVSGSGNTIY
TRBJ2-1	-	TRBV5-1	ASSFTSGGLYNEQF
TRBJ2-1	-	TRBV29-1	SVEGQASYNEQF
TRBJ1-4	-	TRBV5-4	ASSSGAQATNEKLF
TRBJ1-2	once	TRBV20-1	SASGEGAPT
TRBJ1-1	-	TRBV6-1	ATQSSGGRELAF
TRBJ1-2	-	TRBV9	ASSADRPNGYT
TRBJ2-3	-	TRBV5-1	ASSPSGAGGRDTQY
TRBJ2-7	-	TRBV9	ASSAGYEQY
TRBJ2-5	-	TRBV13	ASSAGRGIQETQY
TRBJ2-6	-	TRBV19	ASSDSSGANVLT
TRBJ2-3	-	TRBV5-1	ASTGHSDTQY
TRBJ2-5	-	TRBV2	ASSLLLGGAETQY
TRBJ1-1	once	TRBV30	AWSVAGRLNTEAF
TRBJ1-5	-	TRBV19	ASSISGVSNQPQH
TRBJ2-1	-	TRBV4-1	ASSLTGFALDEQF
TRBJ2-3	-	TRBV7-9	ASSPTQGAQY
TRBJ1-6	few	TRBV6-5	ASSYGQGNSPLH
TRBJ2-7	-	TRBV5-8	ASSLEPGFTYEQY
TRBJ1-1	-	TRBV7-2	ASSWPPGQGGTEAF
TRBJ1-1	-	TRBV7-2	ASRQNPGAGRLEAF
TRBJ2-1	-	TRBV5-1	ASLLAGGPIASYNEQF
TRBJ2-1	-	TRBV6-6	ASSYLRDNNEQF
TRBJ2-1	-	TRBV5-6	ASSADTSSYNEQF
TRBJ1-1	once	TRBV2	ASSPGGRISTEAF
TRBJ2-7	-	TRBV6-1	ASSMDSPYEQY
TRBJ1-1	-	TRBV18	ASSPTGAGDTEAF